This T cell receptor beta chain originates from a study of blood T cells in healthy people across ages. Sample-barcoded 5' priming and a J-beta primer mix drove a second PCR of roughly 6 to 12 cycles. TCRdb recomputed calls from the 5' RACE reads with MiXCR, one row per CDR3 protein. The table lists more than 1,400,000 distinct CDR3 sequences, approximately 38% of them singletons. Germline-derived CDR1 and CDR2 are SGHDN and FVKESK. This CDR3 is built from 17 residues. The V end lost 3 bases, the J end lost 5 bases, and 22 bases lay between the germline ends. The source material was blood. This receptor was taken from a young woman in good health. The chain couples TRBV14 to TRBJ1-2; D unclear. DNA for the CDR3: TGTGCCAGCAGCCAGGCAGGTGGGAGCCCTACTCTTTATGGCTACACCTTC. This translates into CASSQAGGSPTLYGYTF.